These 15 T cell receptor beta chains originate from one sample sequenced in a study of vaccination and CD4 T cells after COVID-19. TCRdb re-called the PCR reads through MiXCR, storing one row per CDR3 protein. The sample includes over 20,000 distinct CDR3 sequences, roughly three fifths of them seen just once. The source material was CD4+ T cells from blood, sampled before SARS-CoV-2 vaccination. The source of these receptors is a human donor who had recovered from COVID-19.

This chain joins TRBV7-9 and TRBJ2-3; 7 bases match TRBD2. J was trimmed by 0 bases and V by 5 bases; bases with no gene match: 8. The CDR3 extends over 16 amino acids. The germline V gene encodes CDR1 SEHNR and CDR2 FQNEAQ (reference sequence). CDR3 protein: CASSPGDYDSTDTQYF. The CDR3 coding sequence is TGTGCCAGCAGCCCGGGGGACTATGACAGCACAGATACGCAGTATTTT.

The V call is TRBV6-4, the J call TRBJ1-2; D is unresolved. CDR3 length: 14 amino acids. Germline V lookup: CDR1 MRHNA, CDR2 SNTAGT. V lost 4 bases, J lost 3 bases, and 12 bases lay in between. CDR3 DNA sequence: TGTGCCAGCAGTGTTGGCAGAGAGGACTATGGCTACACCTTC. Translating it yields CASSVGREDYGYTF.

The sample holds a few counts of this clonotype. This rearrangement joins TRBV6-2 or TRBV6-3 to TRBJ1-1; D is perhaps TRBD1 (5 bases). Germline CDR1 reads MNHEY; CDR2 reads SVGEGT. The CDR3 is 14 amino acids. With 5 bases removed from V and 0 bases from J, the gap between germline ends came to 10 bases. The CDR3 sequence: CASSPRQLNTEAFF. In nucleotides, the CDR3 is TGTGCCAGCAGTCCACGACAGCTGAACACTGAAGCTTTCTTT.

V is TRBV6-1 and J is TRBJ1-6; 7 bases line up with TRBD1. The CDR3 is 13 residues long. J gave up 5 bases and V 9 bases, and 4 bases lay outside the gene matches. The germline V gene encodes CDR1 MNHNS and CDR2 SASEGT. This CDR3 is CASWRGHNSPLHF. The CDR3 nucleotides read TGTGCCAGTTGGAGGGGGCATAATTCACCCCTCCACTTT.

The V call is TRBV19, the J call TRBJ2-3; a possible D gene is TRBD2 (7 bases). This CDR3 is built from 13 residues. Germline V gene lookup returns CDR1 LNHDA and CDR2 SQIVND (reference sequence). V was cut by 6 bases and J by 2 bases, with 9 bases left in between. This chain's CDR3 is CASRAGATDTQYF. CDR3 DNA sequence: TGTGCCAGTAGGGCGGGGGCCACAGATACGCAGTATTTT.

The chain couples TRBV6-1 to TRBJ2-7; the D gene is possibly TRBD2 (5 bases). Trimming removed 7 bases from V and 3 bases from J, with 22 bases in between. This CDR3 is 16 amino acids long. In germline, CDR1 is MNHNS, CDR2 SASEGT. In DNA, the CDR3 is TGTGCCAGCATTCCGTACACCCGGACTGCCTTCTACGAGCAGTACTTC. Translated, it gives CASIPYTRTAFYEQYF.

The chain is built from TRBV20-1 and TRBJ2-3, with D perhaps matching TRBD2 (6 bases). Trimming took off 3 bases at V and 2 bases at J, with 12 bases between the two ends. Germline V CDR1 and CDR2: DFQATT, SNEGSKA (reference sequence). This CDR3 has 14 residues. CDR3 DNA: TGCAGTGCTAGGGGGACTGGAAACACAGATACGCAGTATTTT. Its translation is CSARGTGNTDTQYF.

The rearrangement joins TRBV18 to TRBJ1-1; 8 bases are shared with TRBD1. The CDR3 runs to 13 residues. V lost 6 bases and J lost 3; bases outside the gene matches: 3. The germline V gene has CDR1 KGHSH and CDR2 LQKENI. The CDR3 loop is CASSSDRDTEAFF. The CDR3 DNA reads TGTGCCAGCTCGTCGGACAGGGACACTGAAGCTTTCTTT.

The rearrangement uses TRBV7-9 and TRBJ1-1; D ambiguous. CDR3 size: 16 residues. Germline lookup yields CDR1 SEHNR and CDR2 FQNEAQ (reference sequence). The V end lost 2 bases, the J end lost 6 bases, and 19 bases lay between the germline ends. The CDR3, as DNA: TGTGCCAGCAGCTTATATCGGATGAATTTGGCCGCTGAAGCTTTCTTT. Translating gives CASSLYRMNLAAEAFF.

CDR3 sequence reads: CASSQDVYGYTF. The CDR3 DNA follows: TGTGCCAGCAGTCAGGACGTCTATGGCTACACCTTC. The rearrangement links TRBV5-5 to TRBJ1-2, with D uncertain. With 5 bases removed from V and 4 bases from J, the gap between germline ends came to 9 bases. Germline lookup yields CDR1 SGHKS and CDR2 YYEKEE (reference sequence). This CDR3 comprises 12 residues. The full variable domain, in which reference TRBV5-5 and TRBJ1-2 provide the parts outside the CDR3, is DAGVTQSPTHLIKTRGQQVTLRCSPISGHKSVSWYQQVLGQGPQFIFQYYEKEERGRGNFPDRFSARQFPNYSSELNVNALLLGDSALYLCASSQDVYGYTFGSGTRLTVV.

The V gene is TRBV20-1, the J gene TRBJ1-1; TRBD1 might be the D (5 bases). Per the germline V gene, CDR1 is DFQATT and CDR2 is SNEGSKA (reference sequence). Trimming cost V 0 bases and J 0 bases, with 11 bases left between them. The CDR3 consists of 15 residues. Here the CDR3 DNA reads TGCAGTGCTAGAGATAGTAGGGACCTGAACACTGAAGCTTTCTTT. Its translation: CSARDSRDLNTEAFF.

The chain couples TRBV20-1 to TRBJ1-1, with 8 bases identical to TRBD1. Germline trimming cut 3 bases from V and 11 bases from J; bases unmatched to any gene: 17. The CDR3 extends over 15 amino acids. CDR1 is DFQATT, CDR2 SNEGSKA, per germline (reference sequence). The CDR3: CSASVQGARLGMAFF. The CDR3 nucleotides read TGCAGTGCTAGTGTTCAGGGGGCGAGATTGGGTATGGCTTTCTTT.

This chain uses TRBV6-1 with TRBJ1-5, with a possible D match to TRBD1 (6 bases). This CDR3 comprises 14 residues. CDR1 is MNHNS and CDR2 is SASEGT in the germline V gene. V lost 6 bases and J lost 2, with 11 bases in between. For the CDR3, the DNA is TGTGCCAGCAGGCCCTCAGGGGGCAATCAGCCCCAGCATTTT. Translating it yields CASRPSGGNQPQHF.

The chain uses TRBV6-5 and TRBJ2-7, with D unclear. V shed 4 bases and J shed 3 bases, with 13 bases lying between them. This CDR3 spans 14 amino acids. Germline CDR1 is MNHEY and CDR2 is SVGAGI. The CDR3 loop is CASSLSIVNYEQYF. The CDR3 DNA reads as TGTGCCAGCAGTTTATCAATTGTCAACTACGAGCAGTACTTC.

This clonotype was seen a few times. The gene calls are TRBV28 and TRBJ1-2, with D unclear. With 3 bases removed from V and 8 bases from J, the gap between germline ends came to 10 bases. The CDR3 has 12 residues. CDR1 and CDR2 (germline): MDHEN, SYDVKM. Here the CDR3 DNA reads TGTGCCAGCAGTTTCGGTGGATTCGGCTACACCTTC. Protein product: CASSFGGFGYTF.